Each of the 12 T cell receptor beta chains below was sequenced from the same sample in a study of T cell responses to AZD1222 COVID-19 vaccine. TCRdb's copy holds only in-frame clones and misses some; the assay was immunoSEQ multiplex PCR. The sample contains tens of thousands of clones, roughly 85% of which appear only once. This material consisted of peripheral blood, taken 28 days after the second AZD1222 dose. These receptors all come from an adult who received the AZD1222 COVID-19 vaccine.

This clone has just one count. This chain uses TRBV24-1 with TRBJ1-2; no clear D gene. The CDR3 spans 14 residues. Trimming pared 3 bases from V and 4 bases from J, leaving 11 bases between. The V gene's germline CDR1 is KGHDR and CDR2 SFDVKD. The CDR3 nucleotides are TGTGCCACCAGTGATGCTGGAACTGCCTATGGCTACACCTTC. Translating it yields CATSDAGTAYGYTF.

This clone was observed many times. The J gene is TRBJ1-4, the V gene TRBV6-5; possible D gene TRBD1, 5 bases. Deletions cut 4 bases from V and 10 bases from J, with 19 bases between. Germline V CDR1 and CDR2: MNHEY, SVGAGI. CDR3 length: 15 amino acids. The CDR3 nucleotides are TGTGCCAGCAGTTGGGGCGGGGGATTGGTTGGAAAACTGTTTTTT. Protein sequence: CASSWGGGLVGKLFF.

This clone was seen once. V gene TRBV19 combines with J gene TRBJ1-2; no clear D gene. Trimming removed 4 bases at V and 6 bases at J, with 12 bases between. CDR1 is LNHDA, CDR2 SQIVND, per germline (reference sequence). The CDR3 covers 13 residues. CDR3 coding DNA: TGTGCCAGTAGTAGGCAGGACGGCGATGGCTACACCTTC. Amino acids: CASSRQDGDGYTF.

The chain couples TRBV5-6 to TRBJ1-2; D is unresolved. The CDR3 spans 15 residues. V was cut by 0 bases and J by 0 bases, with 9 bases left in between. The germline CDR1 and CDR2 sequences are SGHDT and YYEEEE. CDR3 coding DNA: TGTGCCAGCAGCTTGGTAACGGTAGCTAACTATGGCTACACCTTC. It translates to CASSLVTVANYGYTF.

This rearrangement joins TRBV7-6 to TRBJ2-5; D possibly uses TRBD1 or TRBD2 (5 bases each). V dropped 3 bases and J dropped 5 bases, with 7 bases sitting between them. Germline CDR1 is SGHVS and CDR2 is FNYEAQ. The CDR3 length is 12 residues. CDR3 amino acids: CASSFWGETQYF. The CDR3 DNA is TGTGCCAGCAGCTTCTGGGGGGAGACCCAGTACTTC.

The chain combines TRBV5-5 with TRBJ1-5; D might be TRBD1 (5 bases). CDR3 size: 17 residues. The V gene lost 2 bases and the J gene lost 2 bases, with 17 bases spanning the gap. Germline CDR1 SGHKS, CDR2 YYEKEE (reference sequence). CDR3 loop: CASSLAAGRLGNQPQHF. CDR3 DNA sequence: TGTGCCAGCAGCTTAGCCGCAGGGAGGTTGGGCAATCAGCCCCAGCATTTT.

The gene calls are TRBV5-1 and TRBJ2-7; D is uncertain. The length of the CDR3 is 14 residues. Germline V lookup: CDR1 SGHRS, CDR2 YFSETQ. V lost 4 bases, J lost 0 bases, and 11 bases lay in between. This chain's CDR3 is CASSDDPSSYEQYF. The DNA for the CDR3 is TGCGCCAGCAGCGACGACCCAAGCTCCTACGAGCAGTACTTC.

The CDR3 reads CASSLIIAEAFF. CDR3 DNA sequence: TGTGCCAGCAGTCTAATCATAGCTGAAGCTTTCTTT. The chain couples TRBV12-3 or TRBV12-4 to TRBJ1-1; the D is unclear. With 5 bases removed from V and 6 bases from J, the gap between germline ends came to 10 bases. The CDR3 totals 12 residues.

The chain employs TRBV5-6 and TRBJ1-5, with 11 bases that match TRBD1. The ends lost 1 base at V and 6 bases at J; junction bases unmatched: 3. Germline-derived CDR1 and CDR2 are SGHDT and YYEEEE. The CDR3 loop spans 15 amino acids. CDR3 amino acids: CASSLRDRGSQPQHF. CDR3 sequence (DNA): TGTGCCAGCAGCTTGCGGGACAGGGGGAGTCAGCCCCAGCATTTT.

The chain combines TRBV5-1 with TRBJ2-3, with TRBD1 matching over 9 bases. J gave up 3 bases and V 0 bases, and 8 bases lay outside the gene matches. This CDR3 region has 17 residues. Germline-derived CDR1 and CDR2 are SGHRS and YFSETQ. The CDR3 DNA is TGCGCCAGCAGCTTGGTGACAGGGGGTTGGGGGACAGATACGCAGTATTTT. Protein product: CASSLVTGGWGTDTQYF.

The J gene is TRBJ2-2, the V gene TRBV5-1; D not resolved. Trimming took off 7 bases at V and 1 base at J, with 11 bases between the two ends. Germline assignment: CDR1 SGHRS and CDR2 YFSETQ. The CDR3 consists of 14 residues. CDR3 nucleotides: TGCGCCAGCCGGAACTACGAGAACACCGGGGAGCTGTTTTTT. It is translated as CASRNYENTGELFF.

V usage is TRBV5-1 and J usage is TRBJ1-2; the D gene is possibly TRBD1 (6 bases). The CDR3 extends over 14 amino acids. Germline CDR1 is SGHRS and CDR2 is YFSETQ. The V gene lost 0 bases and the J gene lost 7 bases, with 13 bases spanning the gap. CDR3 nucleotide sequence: TGCGCCAGCAGCTTGGATGGGGGCTTACGTGGCTACACCTTC. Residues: CASSLDGGLRGYTF. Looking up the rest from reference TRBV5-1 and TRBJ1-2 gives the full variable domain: KAGVTQTPRYLIKTRGQQVTLSCSPISGHRSVSWYQQTPGQGLQFLFEYFSETQRNKGNFPGRFSGRQFSNSRSEMNVSTLELGDSALYLCASSLDGGLRGYTFGSGTRLTVV.